The rows below give T cell receptor beta chains drawn from one sample of a study of control samples from healthy donors and cancer patients. The data were produced by immunoSEQ multiplex PCR, yet TCRdb's version contains in-frame clones alone and is incomplete. The sample shows tens of thousands of clones, less than 90% of them seen only once. The sequenced material came from PBMCs. These receptor sequences come from a woman aged 45 to 65 with colorectal cancer. Both conserved end residues are part of each CDR3. A D gene is named only where the DNA matches it firmly. Size values are once, few and many counts, or a class for expanded clones, and some rows have none.

d_call: TRBD1; j_call: TRBJ2-2; v_call: TRBV28; clone_size: NA; cdr3_aa: CASSLILGGTGATGELFF; cdr3_nt: TGTGCCAGCAGTTTAATACTTGGGGGAACAGGGGCCACCGGGGAGCTGTTTTTT
d_call: NA; j_call: TRBJ1-6; v_call: TRBV7-9; clone_size: once; cdr3_aa: CASSLSGTGALHF; cdr3_nt: TGTGCCAGCAGCTTATCAGGGACCGGGGCCCTCCACTTT
d_call: TRBD2; j_call: TRBJ2-5; v_call: TRBV12-3/TRBV12-4; clone_size: NA; cdr3_aa: CASSTSAQETQYF; cdr3_nt: TGTGCCAGCAGTACTAGCGCCCAAGAGACCCAGTACTTC
d_call: NA; j_call: TRBJ2-3; v_call: TRBV7-2; clone_size: NA; cdr3_aa: CASSQFTDTQYF; cdr3_nt: TGTGCCAGCAGCCAGTTTACAGATACGCAGTATTTT
d_call: TRBD1; j_call: TRBJ1-5; v_call: TRBV10-1; clone_size: NA; cdr3_aa: CATTGVTVSNQPQHF; cdr3_nt: TGCGCCACCACAGGGGTCACCGTTAGCAATCAGCCCCAGCATTTT
d_call: NA; j_call: TRBJ1-4; v_call: TRBV18; clone_size: NA; cdr3_aa: CASPYDRVLGEKLFF; cdr3_nt: TGTGCCAGCCCTTACGACCGGGTCTTAGGGGAAAAACTGTTTTTT
d_call: TRBD1; j_call: TRBJ1-1; v_call: TRBV10-3; clone_size: few; cdr3_aa: CAIRTGTGNTEAFF; cdr3_nt: TGTGCCATCAGGACCGGGACAGGGAACACTGAAGCTTTCTTT
d_call: NA; j_call: TRBJ1-1; v_call: TRBV6-2/TRBV6-3; clone_size: NA; cdr3_aa: CASSYSPGSPEAFF; cdr3_nt: TGTGCCAGCAGTTACTCCCCAGGGTCGCCTGAAGCTTTCTTT
d_call: TRBD2; j_call: TRBJ2-1; v_call: TRBV5-1; clone_size: NA; cdr3_aa: CASSLDPGLSYNEQFF; cdr3_nt: TGCGCCAGCAGCTTGGATCCGGGACTATCCTACAATGAGCAGTTCTTC
d_call: NA; j_call: TRBJ1-6; v_call: TRBV19; clone_size: NA; cdr3_aa: CASSIDPHREWRPNSPLHF; cdr3_nt: TGTGCCAGTAGTATAGATCCTCACAGGGAATGGAGGCCTAATTCACCCCTCCACTTT
d_call: NA; j_call: TRBJ2-3; v_call: TRBV5-4; clone_size: few; cdr3_aa: CASSLRDADTQYF; cdr3_nt: TGTGCCAGCAGCCTGAGAGATGCAGATACGCAGTATTTT
d_call: TRBD1; j_call: TRBJ2-3; v_call: TRBV6-4; clone_size: NA; cdr3_aa: CASSDGQGATDTQYF; cdr3_nt: TGTGCCAGCAGTGACGGACAGGGGGCCACAGATACGCAGTATTTT
d_call: NA; j_call: TRBJ1-1; v_call: TRBV6-1; clone_size: NA; cdr3_aa: CASSERRARRARNTEAFF; cdr3_nt: TGTGCCAGCAGTGAACGGAGGGCGAGGAGGGCCCGAAACACTGAAGCTTTCTTT
d_call: TRBD1; j_call: TRBJ2-2; v_call: TRBV28; clone_size: NA; cdr3_aa: CASSRQGSPGELFF; cdr3_nt: TGTGCCAGCAGTCGACAGGGAAGCCCCGGGGAGCTGTTTTTT
d_call: TRBD1; j_call: TRBJ2-5; v_call: TRBV24-1; clone_size: NA; cdr3_aa: CATSDGGQGVEGETQYF; cdr3_nt: TGTGCCACCAGTGACGGTGGACAGGGGGTTGAGGGAGAGACCCAGTACTTC
d_call: NA; j_call: TRBJ2-1; v_call: TRBV6-2/TRBV6-3; clone_size: NA; cdr3_aa: CASSPRDRVYNEQFF; cdr3_nt: TGTGCCAGCAGTCCCCGGGACCGAGTCTACAATGAGCAGTTCTTC
d_call: TRBD1; j_call: TRBJ1-1; v_call: TRBV9; clone_size: NA; cdr3_aa: CATTGQGKENTEAFF; cdr3_nt: TGTGCCACTACTGGACAGGGGAAGGAGAACACTGAAGCTTTCTTT
d_call: NA; j_call: TRBJ1-1; v_call: TRBV3-1/TRBV3-2; clone_size: NA; cdr3_aa: CASSQGWGAEAFF; cdr3_nt: TGTGCCAGCAGCCAAGGGTGGGGCGCTGAAGCTTTCTTT
d_call: NA; j_call: TRBJ2-1; v_call: TRBV5-6; clone_size: NA; cdr3_aa: CASSLDQGPYNEQFF; cdr3_nt: TGTGCCAGCAGCTTGGACCAGGGACCCTACAATGAGCAGTTCTTC
d_call: TRBD1; j_call: TRBJ2-3; v_call: TRBV24-1; clone_size: NA; cdr3_aa: CATTGSSTDTQYF; cdr3_nt: TGTGCCACGACAGGGTCTAGCACAGATACGCAGTATTTT
d_call: NA; j_call: TRBJ2-5; v_call: TRBV19; clone_size: NA; cdr3_aa: CASSIPGMETQYF; cdr3_nt: TGTGCCAGTAGTATACCGGGGATGGAGACCCAGTACTTC
d_call: TRBD1; j_call: TRBJ1-2; v_call: TRBV19; clone_size: once; cdr3_aa: CASSRDRGGYTF; cdr3_nt: TGTGCCAGTAGTCGGGACAGGGGTGGCTACACCTTC
d_call: NA; j_call: TRBJ2-2; v_call: TRBV7-3; clone_size: NA; cdr3_aa: CASSYNTNTGELFF; cdr3_nt: TGTGCCAGCAGTTACAACACGAACACCGGGGAGCTGTTTTTT
d_call: TRBD1; j_call: TRBJ1-6; v_call: TRBV28; clone_size: NA; cdr3_aa: CASSFFSGTGNSPLHF; cdr3_nt: TGTGCCAGCAGTTTTTTTTCCGGGACAGGGAATTCACCCCTCCACTTT
d_call: NA; j_call: TRBJ1-2; v_call: TRBV7-9; clone_size: NA; cdr3_aa: CASSPWGDYGYTF; cdr3_nt: TGTGCCAGCAGCCCCTGGGGAGACTATGGCTACACCTTC